This T cell receptor (beta chain) derives from a study of human thymus T cells. From resections taken during corrective heart surgery, the thymus tissue was obtained. Finnish infants who were healthy and having corrective surgery for congenital heart defects made up the donors. This CDR3 comprises 14 residues. Trimming removed 1 base at V and 5 bases at J, with 9 bases between. Germline V gene sequence: CDR1 SGHVS, CDR2 FNYEAQ. Here immunoSEQ multiplex PCR was the method, and the copy in TCRdb shows in-frame clones only, minus some. The profile shows about 78,000 clones, around 96% of them singletons.

V usage is TRBV7-6 and J usage is TRBJ2-1; D gene ambiguous. Source material: thymus tissue. The clonotype comes from a boy under two years old with a congenital heart defect but otherwise immunologically healthy. The CDR3 coding sequence is TGTGCCAGCAGCTTAGGTCGGGTGAACAATGAGCAGTTCTTC. Translating gives CASSLGRVNNEQFF.